This entry features one T cell receptor beta chain sequence. Antigen unknown. The data were obtained in a study of T cell responses to AZD1222 COVID-19 vaccine. Study-wide points: It was only six AZD1222 recipients who were seropositive at baseline.

Profiled with immunoSEQ multiplex PCR; TCRdb holds only in-frame clones, not every one. The sample carries 110,000 or so clones, approximately 90% recorded once. Second doses were pooled across both intervals (about 4 or about 12 weeks). Germline CDR1 reads SGHRS; CDR2 reads YFSETQ. Losses at the gene ends were 0 bases for V and 5 bases for J; bases not matched to a gene: 8. This CDR3 is built from 16 residues. Sequencing was performed on peripheral blood, taken 28 days after the second AZD1222 dose. The rearrangement uses TRBV5-1 and TRBJ2-5, with 9 bases that match TRBD1. The TCR comes from an adult who received the AZD1222 COVID-19 vaccine. The CDR3 coding sequence is TGCGCCAGCAGCTTGGCCACGACAGGGGGAGCGGAGACCCAGTACTTC. Its translation: CASSLATTGGAETQYF.